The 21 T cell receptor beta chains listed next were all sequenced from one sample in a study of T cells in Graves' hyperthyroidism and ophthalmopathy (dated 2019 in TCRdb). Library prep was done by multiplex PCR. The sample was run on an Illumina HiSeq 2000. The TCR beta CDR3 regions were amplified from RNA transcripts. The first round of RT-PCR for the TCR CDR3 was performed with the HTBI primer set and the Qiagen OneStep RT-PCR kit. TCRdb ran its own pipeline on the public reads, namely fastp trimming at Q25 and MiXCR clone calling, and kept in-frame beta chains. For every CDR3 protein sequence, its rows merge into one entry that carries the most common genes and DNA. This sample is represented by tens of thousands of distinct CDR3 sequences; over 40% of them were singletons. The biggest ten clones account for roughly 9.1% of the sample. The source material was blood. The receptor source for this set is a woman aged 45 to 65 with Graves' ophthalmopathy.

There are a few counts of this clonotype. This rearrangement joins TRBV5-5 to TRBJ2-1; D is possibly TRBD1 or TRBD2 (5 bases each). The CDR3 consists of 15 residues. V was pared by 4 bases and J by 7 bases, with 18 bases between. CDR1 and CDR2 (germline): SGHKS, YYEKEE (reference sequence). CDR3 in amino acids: CASSRDANTLNEQFF. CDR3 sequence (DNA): TGTGCCAGCAGCCGGGACGCAAATACCTTGAATGAGCAGTTCTTC.

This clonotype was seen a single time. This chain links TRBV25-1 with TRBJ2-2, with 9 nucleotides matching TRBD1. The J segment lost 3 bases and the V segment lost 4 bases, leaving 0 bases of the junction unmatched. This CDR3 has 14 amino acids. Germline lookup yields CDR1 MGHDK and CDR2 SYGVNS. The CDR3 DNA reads TGTGCCAGCAGTGGGACAGGGGACACCGGGGAGCTGTTTTTT. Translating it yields CASSGTGDTGELFF.

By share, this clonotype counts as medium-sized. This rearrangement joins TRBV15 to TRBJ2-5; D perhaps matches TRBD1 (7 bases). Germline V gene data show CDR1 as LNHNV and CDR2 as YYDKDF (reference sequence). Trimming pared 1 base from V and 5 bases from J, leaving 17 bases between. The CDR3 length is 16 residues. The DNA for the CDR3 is TGTGCCACCAGCAGAGCGGGCGGGGACAGCCATGAGACCCAGTACTTC. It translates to CATSRAGGDSHETQYF.

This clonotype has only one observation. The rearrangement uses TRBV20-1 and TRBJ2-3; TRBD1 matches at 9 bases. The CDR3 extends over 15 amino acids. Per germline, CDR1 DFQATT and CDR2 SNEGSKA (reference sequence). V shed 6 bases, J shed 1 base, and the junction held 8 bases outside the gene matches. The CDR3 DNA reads TGCAGTGCCTTTCCCGGACAGGGGCGCACAGATACGCAGTATTTT. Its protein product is CSAFPGQGRTDTQYF.

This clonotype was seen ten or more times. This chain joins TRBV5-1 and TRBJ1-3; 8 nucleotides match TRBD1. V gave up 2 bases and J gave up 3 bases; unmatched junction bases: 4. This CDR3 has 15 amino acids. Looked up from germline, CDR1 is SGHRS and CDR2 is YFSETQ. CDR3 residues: CASSFTGGRGNTIYF. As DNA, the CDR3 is TGCGCCAGCAGCTTTACAGGGGGGCGTGGAAACACCATATATTTT.

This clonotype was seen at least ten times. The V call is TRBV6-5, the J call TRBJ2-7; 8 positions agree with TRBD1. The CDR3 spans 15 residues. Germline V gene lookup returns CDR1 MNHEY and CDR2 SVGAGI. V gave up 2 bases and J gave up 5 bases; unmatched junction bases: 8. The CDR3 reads CASSYRGTGVDEQYF. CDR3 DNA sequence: TGTGCCAGCAGTTACAGAGGGACAGGTGTCGACGAGCAGTACTTC.

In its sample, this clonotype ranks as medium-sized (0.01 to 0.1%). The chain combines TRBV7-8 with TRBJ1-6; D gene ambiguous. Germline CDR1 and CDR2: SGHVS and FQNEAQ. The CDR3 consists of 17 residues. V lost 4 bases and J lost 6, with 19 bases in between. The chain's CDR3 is CASSSESRQDLNSPLHF. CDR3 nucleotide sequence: TGTGCCAGCAGCTCAGAATCTCGTCAGGACCTTAATTCACCCCTCCACTTT. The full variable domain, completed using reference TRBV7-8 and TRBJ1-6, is GAGVSQSPRYKVAKRGQDVALRCDPISGHVSLFWYQQALGQGPEFLTYFQNEAQLDKSGLPSDRFFAERPEGSVSTLKIQRTQQEDSAVYLCASSSESRQDLNSPLHFGNGTRLTVT.

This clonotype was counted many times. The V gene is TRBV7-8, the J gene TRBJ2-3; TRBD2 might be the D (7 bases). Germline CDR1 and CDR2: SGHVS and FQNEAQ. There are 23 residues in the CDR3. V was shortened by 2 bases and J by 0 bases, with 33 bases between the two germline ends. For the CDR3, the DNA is TGTGCCAGCAGCTTAAGGGGTTATGGAGGCGGGGGCCCGAGGGGGACTAGCACAGATACGCAGTATTTT. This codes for CASSLRGYGGGGPRGTSTDTQYF.

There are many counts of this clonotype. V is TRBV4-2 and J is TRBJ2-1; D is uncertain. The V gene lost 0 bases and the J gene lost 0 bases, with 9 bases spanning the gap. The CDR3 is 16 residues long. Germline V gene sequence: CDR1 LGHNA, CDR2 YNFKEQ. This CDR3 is CASSQDFHSSYNEQFF. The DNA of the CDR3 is TGTGCCAGCAGCCAAGACTTCCACAGCTCCTACAATGAGCAGTTCTTC.

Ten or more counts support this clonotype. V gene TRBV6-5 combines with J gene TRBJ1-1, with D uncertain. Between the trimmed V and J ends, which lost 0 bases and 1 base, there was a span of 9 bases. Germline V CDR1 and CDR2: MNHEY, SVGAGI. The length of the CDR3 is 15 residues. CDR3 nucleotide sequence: TGTGCCAGCAGTTACTCAACGACGGGGAACACTGAAGCTTTCTTT. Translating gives CASSYSTTGNTEAFF.

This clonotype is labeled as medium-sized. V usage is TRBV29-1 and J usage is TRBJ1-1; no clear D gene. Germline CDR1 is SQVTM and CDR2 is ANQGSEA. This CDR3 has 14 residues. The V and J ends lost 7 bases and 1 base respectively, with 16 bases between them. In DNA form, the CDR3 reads TGCAGCGCGCTGAGTCCACCGACGAACACTGAAGCTTTCTTT. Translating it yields CSALSPPTNTEAFF.

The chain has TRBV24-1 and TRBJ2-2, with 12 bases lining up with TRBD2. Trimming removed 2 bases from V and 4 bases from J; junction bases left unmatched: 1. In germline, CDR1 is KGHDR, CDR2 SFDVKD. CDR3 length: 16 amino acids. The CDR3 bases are TGTGCCACCAGTGATTGGGGACTAGCGGGCACCGGGGAGCTGTTTTTT. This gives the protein CATSDWGLAGTGELFF.

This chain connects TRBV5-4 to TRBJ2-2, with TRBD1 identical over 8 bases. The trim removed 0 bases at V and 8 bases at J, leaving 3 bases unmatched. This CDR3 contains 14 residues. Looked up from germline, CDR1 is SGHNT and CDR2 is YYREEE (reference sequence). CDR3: CASSLGWDRGELFF. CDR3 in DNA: TGTGCCAGCAGCTTGGGCTGGGACAGGGGGGAGCTGTTTTTT. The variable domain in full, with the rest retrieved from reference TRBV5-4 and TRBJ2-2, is ETGVTQSPTHLIKTRGQQVTLRCSSQSGHNTVSWYQQALGQGPQFIFQYYREEENGRGNFPPRFSGLQFPNYSSELNVNALELDDSALYLCASSLGWDRGELFFGEGSRLTVL.

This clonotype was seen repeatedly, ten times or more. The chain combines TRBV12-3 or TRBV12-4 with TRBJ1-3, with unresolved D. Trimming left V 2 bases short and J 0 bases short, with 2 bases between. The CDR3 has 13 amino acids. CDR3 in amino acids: CASSLNSGNTIYF. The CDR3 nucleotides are TGTGCCAGCAGTTTAAACTCTGGAAACACCATATATTTT.

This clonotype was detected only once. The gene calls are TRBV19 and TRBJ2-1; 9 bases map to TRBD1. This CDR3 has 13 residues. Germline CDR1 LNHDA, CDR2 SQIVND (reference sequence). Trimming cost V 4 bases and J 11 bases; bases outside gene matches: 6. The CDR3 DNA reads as TGTGCCAGTAGTAAACAGGGGGCGAATCAGCAGTTCTTC. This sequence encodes CASSKQGANQQFF.

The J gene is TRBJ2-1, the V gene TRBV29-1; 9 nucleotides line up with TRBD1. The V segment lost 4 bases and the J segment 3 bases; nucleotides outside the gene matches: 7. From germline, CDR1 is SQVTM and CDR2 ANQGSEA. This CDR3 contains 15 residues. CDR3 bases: TGCAGCGTTGGGCAGGGACAGGGCTGCTACAATGAGCAGTTCTTC. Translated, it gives CSVGQGQGCYNEQFF.

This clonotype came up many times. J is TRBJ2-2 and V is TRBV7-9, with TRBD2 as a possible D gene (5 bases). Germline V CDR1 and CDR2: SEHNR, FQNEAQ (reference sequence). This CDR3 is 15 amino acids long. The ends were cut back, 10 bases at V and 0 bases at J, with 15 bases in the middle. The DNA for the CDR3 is TGTGCCACCCCCCCCCCAGCGGCGAACACCGGGGAGCTGTTTTTT. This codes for CATPPPAANTGELFF.

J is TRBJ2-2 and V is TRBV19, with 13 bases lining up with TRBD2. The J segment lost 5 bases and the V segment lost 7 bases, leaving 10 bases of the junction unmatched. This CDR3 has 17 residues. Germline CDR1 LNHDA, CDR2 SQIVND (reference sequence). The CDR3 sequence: CASTQGLAGAYTGELFF. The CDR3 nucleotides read TGTGCCAGTACCCAAGGACTAGCGGGAGCGTATACCGGGGAGCTGTTTTTT.

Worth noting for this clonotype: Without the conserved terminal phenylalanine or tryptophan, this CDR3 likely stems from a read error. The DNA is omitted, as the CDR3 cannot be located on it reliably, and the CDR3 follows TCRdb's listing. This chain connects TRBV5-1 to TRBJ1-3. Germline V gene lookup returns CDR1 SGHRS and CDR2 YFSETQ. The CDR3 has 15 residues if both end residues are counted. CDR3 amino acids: CASSVDGISGNTIHL.

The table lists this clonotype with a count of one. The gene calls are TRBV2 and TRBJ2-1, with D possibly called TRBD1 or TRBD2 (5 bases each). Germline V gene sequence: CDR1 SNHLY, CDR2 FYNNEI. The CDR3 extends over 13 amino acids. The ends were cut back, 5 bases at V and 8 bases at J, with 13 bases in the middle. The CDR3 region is CASSRRGAYEQFF. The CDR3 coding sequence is TGTGCCAGCAGTCGACGAGGGGCGTATGAGCAGTTCTTC.

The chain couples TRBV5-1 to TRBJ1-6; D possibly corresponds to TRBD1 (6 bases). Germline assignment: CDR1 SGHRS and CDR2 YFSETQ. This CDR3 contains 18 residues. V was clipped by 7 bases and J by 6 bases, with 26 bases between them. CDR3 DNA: TGCGCCAGCGGCTACGGGACATCTCAGTCCCCTCTTAATTCACCCCTCCACTTT. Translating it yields CASGYGTSQSPLNSPLHF.